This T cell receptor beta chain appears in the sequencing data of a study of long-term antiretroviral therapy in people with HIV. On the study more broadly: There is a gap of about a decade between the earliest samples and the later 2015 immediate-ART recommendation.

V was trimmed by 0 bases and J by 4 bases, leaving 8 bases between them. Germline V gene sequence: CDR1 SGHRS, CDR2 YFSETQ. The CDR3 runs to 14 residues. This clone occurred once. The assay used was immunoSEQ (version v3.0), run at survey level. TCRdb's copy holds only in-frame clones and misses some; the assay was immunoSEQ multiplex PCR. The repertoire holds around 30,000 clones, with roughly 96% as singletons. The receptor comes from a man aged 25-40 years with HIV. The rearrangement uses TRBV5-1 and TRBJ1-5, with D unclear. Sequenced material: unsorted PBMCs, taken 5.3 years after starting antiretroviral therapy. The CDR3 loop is CASSLAAGNQPQHF. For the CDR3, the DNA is TGCGCCAGCAGCTTGGCGGCAGGAAATCAGCCCCAGCATTTT.